This is a list of T cell receptor beta chains from one sample in a study of breast tumors, draining lymph nodes, adjacent tissues. Using its own MiXCR run on the multiplex PCR reads, TCRdb lists one record per CDR3 protein. The data show 150,000 to 200,000 distinct CDR3 sequences, with about 30% seen just once and approximately 4.2% held by the top ten. Material: axillary lymph node tissue. The source is a female donor with breast cancer. Some clones in this sample may be carry-over from other donors' samples. CDR3s include the opening cysteine and the closing phenylalanine or tryptophan. Each record gives: J gene, D gene, V gene, clone size, CDR3 DNA, CDR3 protein. The D gene is left open where the match is weak. Part of the rows lack a size; the others show once, few, many or a class for expanded clones.

J: TRBJ2-7; D: TRBD1; V: TRBV19; size: many; DNA: TGTGCCAGTAGTGGCCGGACAGGGGGCGAGCAGTACTTC; CDR3: CASSGRTGGEQYF
J: TRBJ1-1; D: .; V: TRBV5-8; size: .; DNA: TGTGCCAGCAGCCCTGAGGGGACACTGAACACTGAAGCTTTCTTT; CDR3: CASSPEGTLNTEAFF
J: TRBJ2-3; D: .; V: TRBV6-2/TRBV6-3; size: .; DNA: TGTGCCAGCAGTACAAGTGCAGATACGCAGTATTTT; CDR3: CASSTSADTQYF
J: TRBJ2-1; D: TRBD1; V: TRBV11-3; size: many; DNA: TGTGCCAGCAGCTTAGATGGGACAGGGTCCTACAATGAGCAGTTCTTC; CDR3: CASSLDGTGSYNEQFF
J: TRBJ1-1; D: .; V: TRBV25-1; size: few; DNA: TGTGCCAGCAGTGAACCGGGTTACACTGAAGCTTTCTTT; CDR3: CASSEPGYTEAFF
J: TRBJ2-2; D: TRBD1; V: TRBV2; size: .; DNA: TGTGCCAGCAGTTACTCGAGGACAGGGGCCACCGGGGAGCTGCTTTTT; CDR3: CASSYSRTGATGELLF
J: TRBJ2-1; D: TRBD1; V: TRBV11-3; size: many; DNA: TGTGCCAGCAGCTTAGGCAGGGGGCAGTTCAATGAGCAGTTCTTC; CDR3: CASSLGRGQFNEQFF
J: TRBJ2-7; D: .; V: TRBV7-9; size: many; DNA: TGTGCCAGCCAGATACAGTTCGAGCAGTACTTC; CDR3: CASQIQFEQYF
J: TRBJ2-3; D: TRBD1; V: TRBV15; size: many; DNA: TGTGCCACCAGCTCCCGGGACAGGTTTACAGATACGCAGTATTTT; CDR3: CATSSRDRFTDTQYF
J: TRBJ2-4; D: TRBD1; V: TRBV20-1; size: .; DNA: TGCAGTGCTAAAAGACAGGGAAACATTCAGTACTTC; CDR3: CSAKRQGNIQYF
J: TRBJ1-2; D: .; V: TRBV7-9; size: many; DNA: TGTGCCGGAAGGGAGGGGCACGGTGGCTACACCTTC; CDR3: CAGREGHGGYTF
J: TRBJ2-1; D: .; V: TRBV11-3; size: few; DNA: TGTGCCAGCAGCCGGGTCTCGGATGGGCAGTTCTTC; CDR3: CASSRVSDGQFF
J: TRBJ1-4; D: TRBD1; V: TRBV19; size: many; DNA: TGTGCCAGTGGACAGGGGATCGAAAAACTGTTTTTT; CDR3: CASGQGIEKLFF
J: TRBJ2-3; D: .; V: TRBV7-9; size: many; DNA: TGTGCCAGCAGCTTAGTAGGGGGGGGACAGTCCCCTTATACGCAGTATTTT; CDR3: CASSLVGGGQSPYTQYF
J: TRBJ2-5; D: TRBD1; V: TRBV20-1; size: many; DNA: TGCAGTGCTGAGATGGCTACCCGGACAGGGGGCGGGGAGACCCAGTACTTC; CDR3: CSAEMATRTGGGETQYF
J: TRBJ2-2; D: .; V: TRBV7-2; size: many; DNA: TGTGCCAGCAGGGAAGGGCACCCAGGGTATTCAGGTACCGGGGAGCTGTTTTTT; CDR3: CASREGHPGYSGTGELFF
J: TRBJ1-3; D: TRBD1; V: TRBV6-2/TRBV6-3; size: .; DNA: TGTGCCAGCAGTCACCGGGACAGGGGCGGAAACACCATATATTTT; CDR3: CASSHRDRGGNTIYF
J: TRBJ2-7; D: .; V: TRBV5-5; size: many; DNA: TGTGCCAGCATACGAGAATTTAGCTCCTACGAGCAGTACTTC; CDR3: CASIREFSSYEQYF
J: TRBJ2-5; D: TRBD2; V: TRBV6-1; size: few; DNA: TGTGCCAGCAGTCCTAATTGGGGGGGGCAAGAGACCCAGTACTTC; CDR3: CASSPNWGGQETQYF
J: TRBJ2-3; D: TRBD2; V: TRBV11-2; size: many; DNA: TGTGCCAGCAGCCCCGCAGCGGGGGTATATACGCAGTATTTT; CDR3: CASSPAAGVYTQYF
J: TRBJ2-7; D: .; V: TRBV19; size: .; DNA: TGTGCCAGTAGTACTGGGTGGGGCTCCTACGAGCAGTACTTC; CDR3: CASSTGWGSYEQYF
J: TRBJ2-7; D: .; V: TRBV18; size: .; DNA: TGTGCCCTCGAGATCCTTACAGGCTCCTACGAGCAGTACTTC; CDR3: CALEILTGSYEQYF